This T cell receptor beta chain stems from a study of T cells after posttransplantation cyclophosphamide. General observations from the study: TRB clonality was highly associated with recipient CMV seropositivity and reactivation. Donor CD8+ memory clones often dominated recipient blood repertoires at later times. Skin or GI-infiltrating T cells shared few TRB sequences with blood.

Sequencing was performed with immunoSEQ multiplex PCR; in TCRdb, only in-frame clones are kept and a portion is missing. The table records 15,000 to 20,000 clones, roughly 92% of them present only once. Busulfan-fludarabine conditioning, marrow transplant, and cyclophosphamide on days +3 and +4 were administered. Details on this clone: The antigen is not known.

This CDR3 is built from 15 residues. Germline CDR1 and CDR2: SGHTA and FQGNSA. The germline V and J ends were trimmed by 5 bases and 7 bases, with 18 bases remaining between them. The gene calls are TRBV7-2 and TRBJ2-4; perhaps TRBD2 as D (5 bases). This sequence was found in a male patient between 55 and 70 years old who received an allogeneic stem cell transplant from a related donor and was CMV-positive. The graft donor may be the source of some T cells. Sequencing used CD4+ T cells sorted from blood, obtained after allogeneic stem cell transplant with posttransplant cyclophosphamide. The DNA of the CDR3 is TGTGCCAGCAGCCCCCCCCTAGCTAATGGGAACATTCAGTACTTC. Protein sequence: CASSPPLANGNIQYF.